These 12 T cell receptor beta chains originate from one sample sequenced in a study of blood T cell repertoires in COVID-19. Only in-frame clones appear in the TCRdb table, and some are missing; sequencing was by immunoSEQ multiplex PCR. The top ten hold 2.6% of the sample, which has roughly 70,000 clones, roughly nine tenths seen once. The sample comprised peripheral blood. All receptors come from a man in his fifties with COVID-19, enrolled during active disease.

The V and J genes are TRBV3-1 (or the pseudogene TRBV3-2) and TRBJ2-1; D gene unclear. The germline V and J ends were trimmed by 1 base and 1 base, with 8 bases remaining between them. Germline assignment: CDR1 LGHDT and CDR2 YNNKEL (reference sequence). The CDR3 contains 15 residues. The CDR3 sequence is CASSQGPVSYNEQFF. In DNA form, the CDR3 reads TGTGCCAGCAGCCAAGGTCCAGTATCCTACAATGAGCAGTTCTTC.

V is TRBV29-1 and J is TRBJ2-7; D might be TRBD2 (5 bases). Germline V lookup: CDR1 SQVTM, CDR2 ANQGSEA. The CDR3 length is 15 residues. V was clipped by 8 bases and J by 6 bases, with 26 bases between them. The CDR3 sequence: CSTDLFRGVVCEQYV. In DNA form, the CDR3 reads TGCAGCACGGATCTTTTCCGGGGAGTAGTGTGCGAGCAGTACGTC.

V usage is TRBV7-9 and J usage is TRBJ1-1; D not certain. The length of the CDR3 is 14 residues. V dropped 1 base and J dropped 3 bases, with 9 bases sitting between them. The germline gives CDR1 SEHNR, CDR2 FQNEAQ (reference sequence). The CDR3 loop reads CASSLDPGYTEAFF. The CDR3 DNA reads TGTGCCAGCAGCTTAGACCCAGGATACACTGAAGCTTTCTTT.

The gene calls are TRBV5-5 and TRBJ2-2, with D perhaps matching TRBD1 (5 bases). CDR3 length equals 15 residues. The V end lost 1 base, the J end lost 1 base, and 8 bases lay between the germline ends. CDR1 and CDR2 from the germline V gene are SGHKS and YYEKEE (reference sequence). CDR3 amino acids: CASSLNRLNTGELFF. The CDR3 DNA reads as TGTGCCAGCAGCTTGAACAGGTTGAACACCGGGGAGCTGTTTTTT. The variable domain in full, completed from reference TRBV5-5 and TRBJ2-2, reads DAGVTQSPTHLIKTRGQQVTLRCSPISGHKSVSWYQQVLGQGPQFIFQYYEKEERGRGNFPDRFSARQFPNYSSELNVNALLLGDSALYLCASSLNRLNTGELFFGEGSRLTVL.

This chain joins TRBV5-6 and TRBJ2-7, with TRBD1 matching over 9 bases. Germline-derived CDR1 and CDR2 are SGHDT and YYEEEE. The CDR3 length is 15 residues. Trimming took 3 bases from V and 2 from J; bases not matched to a gene: 6. The CDR3 nucleotides read TGTGCCAGCAGCTCACAGGGGGCACCCCCCTACGAGCAGTACTTC. Translating gives CASSSQGAPPYEQYF.

The rearrangement links TRBV5-4 to TRBJ2-7, with unresolved D. From germline, CDR1 is SGHNT and CDR2 YYREEE (reference sequence). The CDR3 runs to 14 residues. The germline V and J ends were trimmed by 0 bases and 2 bases, with 9 bases remaining between them. CDR3 amino acids: CASSLDLRAYEQYF. CDR3 bases: TGTGCCAGCAGCTTGGACCTGAGAGCCTACGAGCAGTACTTC.

This clone occurred a few times. The CDR3 DNA reads TGTGCCAGCATAGAGGAGGGCACTGAAGCTTTCTTT. It codes for CASIEEGTEAFF. The chain combines TRBV7-9 with TRBJ1-1; D uncertain. CDR1 is SEHNR, CDR2 FQNEAQ, per germline (reference sequence). Trimming pared 7 bases from V and 4 bases from J, leaving 10 bases between. CDR3 length: 12 amino acids.

V is TRBV27 and J is TRBJ1-2; 7 bases map to TRBD1. Trimming at V came to 0 bases and at J to 6 bases, leaving 4 bases not matched to a gene. This CDR3 contains 14 residues. CDR1 MNHEY and CDR2 SMNVEV come from the germline V gene (reference sequence). CDR3 DNA sequence: TGTGCCAGCAGTTTATCGGACAGGACGGATGGCTACACCTTC. This encodes CASSLSDRTDGYTF.

V usage is TRBV28 and J usage is TRBJ2-7, with D tentatively TRBD2 (6 bases). Germline V gene lookup returns CDR1 MDHEN and CDR2 SYDVKM. The ends were cut back, 6 bases at V and 2 bases at J, with 14 bases in the middle. The CDR3 extends over 14 amino acids. The CDR3 DNA sequence: TGTGCCAGCAGGGGCTGGGGCGGGACCTACGAGCAGTACTTC. Its protein product is CASRGWGGTYEQYF. Using reference TRBV28 and TRBJ2-7 for the parts outside the CDR3, the full variable domain is DVKVTQSSRYLVKRTGEKVFLECVQDMDHENMFWYRQDPGLGLRLIYFSYDVKMKEKGDIPEGYSVSREKKERFSLILESASTNQTSMYLCASRGWGGTYEQYFGPGTRLTVT.

The chain uses TRBV27 and TRBJ2-1, with 9 nucleotides matching TRBD2. Germline V gene sequence: CDR1 MNHEY, CDR2 SMNVEV (reference sequence). The J segment lost 9 bases and the V segment lost 5 bases, leaving 20 bases of the junction unmatched. The CDR3 is 18 amino acids. The CDR3 DNA sequence: TGTGCCAGCAGTCCCACCCCCTACCGACTAGCGGACCCTCCTGAGCAGTTCTTC. Its translation is CASSPTPYRLADPPEQFF.

The chain recombines TRBV29-1 with TRBJ2-7, with D possibly being TRBD1 (6 bases). Looked up from germline, CDR1 is SQVTM and CDR2 is ANQGSEA. The CDR3 runs 13 residues. V was shortened by 6 bases and J by 0 bases, with 12 bases between the two germline ends. CDR3 in DNA: TGCAGCGTGTCAGACAGGAGCTCCTACGAGCAGTACTTC. Translation: CSVSDRSSYEQYF.

V is TRBV12-5 and J is TRBJ2-3, with D perhaps TRBD2 (6 bases). The CDR3 is made up of 13 amino acids. V shed 7 bases and J shed 1 base, with 9 bases lying between them. Germline V CDR1 and CDR2: LGHNT, FRNRAP. The CDR3 nucleotides read TGTGCTAGTGCCTCTAGCGGCACAGATACGCAGTATTTT. It encodes CASASSGTDTQYF.